Below, 15 T cell receptor beta chains from the same sample are listed, as sequenced in a study of shared clonotypes between healthy human individuals. Sequenced by immunoSEQ multiplex PCR; TCRdb stores in-frame clones only, minus some. In the table there are about 730,000 clones, 72% of which are singletons. The sequencing input was memory CD4+ T cells sorted from blood. Subset given: CD45RA-negative fraction. The source is a woman younger than 45 in good health.

Regarding this clone: It may be a read error: a sequence one base away is much more abundant. The V gene is TRBV11-3, the J gene TRBJ2-5, with D hard to call. Germline V gene sequence: CDR1 SGHNT, CDR2 YENEEA. The CDR3 extends over 11 amino acids. V was cut by 5 bases and J by 4 bases, with 5 bases left in between. This CDR3 is CASSRGETQYF. CDR3 nucleotides: TGTGCCAGCAGCCGAGGAGAGACCCAGTACTTC.

The chain has TRBV2 and TRBJ2-1, with D possibly matching TRBD2 (6 bases). The CDR3 consists of 16 residues. The V end lost 6 bases, the J end lost 8 bases, and 23 bases lay between the germline ends. The germline CDR1 and CDR2 sequences are SNHLY and FYNNEI. CDR3 DNA: TGTGCCAGCAGCCAGGCAAGGACTACCTATAGGGATGAGCAGTTCTTC. Encoded protein: CASSQARTTYRDEQFF.

The chain couples TRBV19 to TRBJ2-6; TRBD2 agrees at 13 bases. The CDR3 sequence is 19 residues long. The J segment lost 0 bases and the V segment lost 4 bases, leaving 6 bases of the junction unmatched. CDR1 is LNHDA and CDR2 is SQIVND in the germline V gene (reference sequence). For the CDR3, the DNA is TGTGCCAGTAGTAGGCTACTAGCGGGAGGGCCCTCTGGGGCCAACGTCCTGACTTTC. As protein: CASSRLLAGGPSGANVLTF.

This CDR3 reads CASSPQTRDGYTF. As DNA, the CDR3 is TGTGCCAGCTCACCACAAACGAGAGATGGCTACACCTTC. J is TRBJ1-2 and V is TRBV18; D unclear. Trimming removed 1 base at V and 6 bases at J, with 9 bases between. This CDR3 region has 13 residues. Germline V lookup: CDR1 KGHSH, CDR2 LQKENI. The full variable domain, rest sourced from reference TRBV18 and TRBJ1-2, is NAGVMQNPRHLVRRRGQEARLRCSPMKGHSHVYWYRQLPEEGLKFMVYLQKENIIDESGMPKERFSAEFPKEGPSILRIQQVVRGDSAAYFCASSPQTRDGYTFGSGTRLTVV.

The chain recombines TRBV2 with TRBJ1-2; D is ambiguous. Trimming took off 2 bases at V and 6 bases at J, with 7 bases between the two ends. Per the germline V gene, CDR1 is SNHLY and CDR2 is FYNNEI. CDR3 length: 12 residues. The CDR3 coding sequence is TGTGCCAGCAGTGAATTTTTGGATGGCTACACCTTC. It specifies CASSEFLDGYTF.

This rearrangement joins TRBV5-1 to TRBJ1-1, with D perhaps matching TRBD1 (6 bases). With 4 bases removed from V and 6 bases from J, the gap between germline ends came to 16 bases. The CDR3 is 14 amino acids. Germline values: CDR1 SGHRS, CDR2 YFSETQ. The DNA of the CDR3 is TGCGCCAGCAGCCCCCTTTTGGACAGTTCTGAAGCTTTCTTT. This sequence encodes CASSPLLDSSEAFF.

The rearrangement joins TRBV29-1 to TRBJ2-3; D unclear. CDR3 length equals 11 residues. The ends were cut back, 6 bases at V and 5 bases at J, with 9 bases in the middle. Per the germline V gene, CDR1 is SQVTM and CDR2 is ANQGSEA. Here the CDR3 reads CSVLLRDTQYF. Here the CDR3 DNA reads TGCAGCGTCCTCCTCCGAGATACGCAGTATTTT.

V usage is TRBV28 and J usage is TRBJ1-2; D possibly corresponds to TRBD1 (6 bases). The CDR3 is 13 residues long. CDR1 is MDHEN and CDR2 is SYDVKM in the germline V gene. V gave up 7 bases and J gave up 6 bases, with 15 bases separating them. Here the CDR3 DNA reads TGTGCCAGCAAAGGACAGTCTTTCCATGGCTACACCTTC. Protein sequence: CASKGQSFHGYTF.

The chain couples TRBV27 to TRBJ2-7; D unclear. CDR3 size: 15 residues. Germline V gene data show CDR1 as MNHEY and CDR2 as SMNVEV (reference sequence). The V end was cut by 0 bases, the J end by 1 base, with 10 bases between. CDR3 sequence: CASSLSIAGSYEQYF. In DNA form, the CDR3 reads TGTGCCAGCAGTTTATCTATTGCCGGGTCCTACGAGCAGTACTTC.

The CDR3 coding sequence is TGTGCCAGTAGAGGCACTCTGCGGACAGGGGCTCAGCCCCAGCATTTT. This translates into CASRGTLRTGAQPQHF. The chain has TRBV19 and TRBJ1-5; 9 bases are shared with TRBD1. Germline lookup yields CDR1 LNHDA and CDR2 SQIVND (reference sequence). Trimming cost V 6 bases and J 6 bases; bases outside gene matches: 12. The CDR3 contains 16 residues.

This clone was seen at least ten times. Other DNA variants within this sample encode the same CDR3. The chain carries TRBV4-1 and TRBJ1-5; D unclear. The germline CDR1 and CDR2 sequences are MGHRA and YSYEKL. There are 14 residues in the CDR3. The V gene lost 0 bases and the J gene lost 1 base, with 4 bases spanning the gap. This chain's CDR3 is CASSQDHSNQPQHF. As DNA, the CDR3 is TGCGCCAGCAGCCAAGATCACAGCAATCAGCCCCAGCATTTT.

This chain uses TRBV5-1 with TRBJ2-3; D gene ambiguous. The CDR3 has 15 residues. Germline V lookup: CDR1 SGHRS, CDR2 YFSETQ. V was cut by 0 bases and J by 3 bases, with 11 bases left in between. CDR3 amino acids: CASSLDRPATDTQYF. The CDR3 DNA reads as TGCGCCAGCAGCTTGGACCGGCCAGCTACAGATACGCAGTATTTT.

This clone came up a few times. This sequence joins TRBV18 and TRBJ1-2; a weak D match, TRBD1 (6 bases). Germline values: CDR1 KGHSH, CDR2 LQKENI. Trimming removed 5 bases from V and 4 bases from J, with 11 bases in between. CDR3 length: 13 residues. CDR3: CASSTDSSYGYTF. In DNA, the CDR3 is TGTGCCAGCTCAACGGACAGTAGCTATGGCTACACCTTC.

The chain combines TRBV5-5 with TRBJ2-5; weak D call: TRBD1 (5 bases). This CDR3 is built from 16 residues. Deletions cut 2 bases from V and 5 bases from J, with 19 bases between. Germline V lookup: CDR1 SGHKS, CDR2 YYEKEE (reference sequence). As DNA, the CDR3 is TGTGCCAGCAGCTTCTCTGAAGGGGTGGGTTGGGAGACCCAGTACTTC. The encoded protein is CASSFSEGVGWETQYF.

The J gene is TRBJ2-1, the V gene TRBV27; 7 nucleotides match TRBD1. The length of the CDR3 is 17 residues. The V and J ends lost 10 bases and 0 bases, in that order; junction bases with no gene match: 15. CDR1 is MNHEY and CDR2 is SMNVEV in the germline V gene (reference sequence). CDR3: CATRGGASTSSYNEQFF. DNA for the CDR3: TGTGCCACCAGAGGGGGCGCCTCTACTAGCTCCTACAATGAGCAGTTCTTC.